A single T cell receptor (beta chain) is shown here with its context. Antigen unknown. This CDR3 has 12 amino acids. Trimming shortened V by 2 bases and J by 5 bases, and 4 bases separated the two germline ends. Germline values: CDR1 ENHRY, CDR2 SYGVKD. This entry is derived from a study of graft-versus-host responses after intestinal transplantation. Study in general: Each of the recipients got a multivisceral, liver-intestinal, or isolated intestinal transplant. Every recipient had anti-thymocyte globulin induction and two to four years of tacrolimus plus steroids. Study results and caveats: Recipient marrow held GvH clones, some first seen in ileum or blood. Some patients had graft-donor T cell macrochimerism. In their allografts, the ratios of graft-versus-host to host-versus-graft T cell clones were high.

Here immunoSEQ multiplex PCR was the method, and the copy in TCRdb shows in-frame clones only, minus some. The table shows 90,000 to 150,000 clones, with 90% to 95% occurring only once. The source of this sequence is a human donor who received an intestinal transplant. Sample: unstimulated CD4+ T cells sorted from spleen or lymph node cells, taken before intestinal transplant. V gene TRBV10-3 combines with J gene TRBJ2-4, with D hard to call. The CDR3 nucleotides read TGTGCCATCAGTGAGGGACAAAACATTCAGTACTTC. Its protein product is CAISEGQNIQYF.